What follows describes a single TCR beta chain. Its antigen remains unknown. The sample belongs to a study of cytomegalovirus exposure and HLA in healthy donors. Study at large: Early release data held 75 million to 100 million unique TCRs from HLA-typed donors. The study's findings and limits: Another analysis was done later, and it associated roughly 15,000 TCR beta sequences with HLA alleles at 0.05 false discovery rate. The study labeled under 200 TCR beta chains cytomegalovirus-associated.

Trimming took 5 bases from V and 2 from J, leaving 11 bases between them. This CDR3 region has 14 residues. Germline V gene data show CDR1 as SNHLY and CDR2 as FYNNEI. Use of 60 Vbeta and 13 Jbeta primers characterized the PCR. Per the study methods: Unique TCR beta chains totaled some 80 million in a later count, with around 11 million of them shared. Sequencing used immunoSEQ multiplex PCR; TCRdb keeps in-frame clones, though not all of them. V and J calls and clone size are as listed in that table; D and trimming were resolved from the DNA. This sample has roughly 86,000 clones, with more than 55% found just once.

This TCR was recovered from a woman in her 50s in good health and CMV-seropositive. What was sequenced was PBMCs. The rearrangement joins TRBV2 to TRBJ2-3, with D possibly being TRBD1 (6 bases). The CDR3 sequence: CASSWTAVTDTQYF. The CDR3 DNA follows: TGTGCCAGCAGTTGGACAGCTGTCACAGATACGCAGTATTTT.